The 26 T cell receptor beta chains below all came from one sample that was sequenced in a study of beta chain features in type 1 diabetes. Of the isolated RNA, all was reverse transcribed, and so the sequenced material was expressed TCRB transcripts. Assay used: immunoSEQ multiplex PCR; TCRdb lists only in-frame clones, some missing. The sample holds 300,000 to 400,000 clones, approximately 11% seen once. The material sequenced was naive CD4+ T cells from blood. Receptors originate from a woman aged 25 to 39 in good health.

This clone has more than one count but fewer than ten. The chain links TRBV5-5 to TRBJ1-1, with 9 bases identical to TRBD1. The germline V gene has CDR1 SGHKS and CDR2 YYEKEE (reference sequence). This CDR3 comprises 14 residues. With 6 bases clipped from V and 4 bases from J, the junction kept 7 bases outside the gene matches. CDR3 in amino acids: CASTVDRGSTEAFF. DNA for the CDR3: TGTGCCAGCACTGTGGACAGGGGATCCACTGAAGCTTTCTTT.

This chain uses TRBV9 with TRBJ2-1; 7 nucleotides match TRBD1. The ends lost 4 bases at V and 8 bases at J; junction bases unmatched: 15. From germline, CDR1 is SGDLS and CDR2 YYNGEE. CDR3 length equals 16 residues. The CDR3 is CASSSPDRVGIYEQFF. CDR3 sequence (DNA): TGTGCCAGCAGCTCCCCAGACAGGGTGGGGATCTATGAGCAGTTCTTC.

The rearrangement links TRBV5-6 to TRBJ1-1; D is possibly TRBD1 (5 bases). This CDR3 contains 15 residues. V dropped 0 bases and J dropped 0 bases, with 9 bases sitting between them. Germline-derived CDR1 and CDR2 are SGHDT and YYEEEE. The CDR3 coding sequence is TGTGCCAGCAGCTTGGTAGTAGGGGTGAACACTGAAGCTTTCTTT. This gives the protein CASSLVVGVNTEAFF.

The chain uses TRBV5-4 and TRBJ2-5; D remains ambiguous. CDR1 is SGHNT and CDR2 is YYREEE in the germline V gene (reference sequence). This CDR3 comprises 14 residues. The ends were cut back, 2 bases at V and 0 bases at J, with 8 bases in the middle. The CDR3: CASSLIDNQETQYF. The CDR3 nucleotides are TGTGCCAGCAGCTTAATCGACAACCAAGAGACCCAGTACTTC.

The V call is TRBV7-2, the J call TRBJ2-5; D uncertain. Germline V gene lookup returns CDR1 SGHTA and CDR2 FQGNSA. With 5 bases removed from V and 5 bases from J, the gap between germline ends came to 9 bases. CDR3 size: 12 residues. The CDR3 DNA is TGTGCCAGCAGCAACTCGCGGGAGACCCAGTACTTC. This sequence encodes CASSNSRETQYF. Full variable domain (missing parts from reference TRBV7-2 and TRBJ2-5): GAGVSQSPSNKVTEKGKDVELRCDPISGHTALYWYRQSLGQGLEFLIYFQGNSAPDKSGLPSDRFSAERTGGSVSTLTIQRTQQEDSAVYLCASSNSRETQYFGPGTRLLVL.

Remarks on this clone: A much larger clone sits a single nucleotide away, making a read error possible. The chain combines TRBV29-1 with TRBJ1-1, with D possibly TRBD1 on 5 matching bases. Trimming cost V 6 bases and J 5 bases, with 13 bases left between them. The germline CDR1 and CDR2 sequences are SQVTM and ANQGSEA. The CDR3 is 12 residues long. The CDR3 DNA sequence: TGCAGCGTCAGGGATGCGAGGACTGAAGCTTTCTTT. It encodes CSVRDARTEAFF.

V is TRBV9 and J is TRBJ2-5; 7 bases agree with TRBD1. Trimming removed 0 bases from V and 5 bases from J; junction bases left unmatched: 7. CDR1 and CDR2 (germline): SGDLS, YYNGEE. The CDR3 loop spans 15 amino acids. The CDR3 bases are TGTGCCAGCAGCGTAGAAGACAGGGATTGGGAGACCCAGTACTTC. Residues: CASSVEDRDWETQYF. Based on the CDR3 plus reference TRBV9 and TRBJ2-5, the full variable domain is DSGVTQTPKHLITATGQRVTLRCSPRSGDLSVYWYQQSLDQGLQFLIQYYNGEERAKGNILERFSAQQFPDLHSELNLSSLELGDSALYFCASSVEDRDWETQYFGPGTRLLVL.

This clone was detected only a few times. The chain is built from TRBV28 and TRBJ2-7, with D possibly matching TRBD2 (6 bases). V was trimmed by 10 bases and J by 3 bases, leaving 22 bases between them. Germline CDR1 reads MDHEN; CDR2 reads SYDVKM. The CDR3 runs 15 residues. CDR3 DNA: TGTGCCACCGCCTTCACCGGGACTGGGGGCTACGAGCAGTACTTC. Translation: CATAFTGTGGYEQYF. Combining the CDR3 with reference TRBV28 and TRBJ2-7 gives the whole variable domain DVKVTQSSRYLVKRTGEKVFLECVQDMDHENMFWYRQDPGLGLRLIYFSYDVKMKEKGDIPEGYSVSREKKERFSLILESASTNQTSMYLCATAFTGTGGYEQYFGPGTRLTVT.

This clone was found a few times. The CDR3 coding sequence is TGTGCCAGCAGCTCGGGACAGCGCTATGGCTACACCTTC. This translates into CASSSGQRYGYTF. The chain links TRBV7-2 to TRBJ1-2; TRBD1 aligns across 7 bases. This CDR3 is 13 amino acids long. V lost 4 bases to trimming and J lost 4 bases; unmatched junction nucleotides: 3. Germline loops: CDR1 SGHTA, CDR2 FQGNSA.

In its sample, this clone was seen a few times. CDR3 DNA sequence: TGTGCCAGTGATCCAATGGGACTCAATCAGCCCCAGCATTTT. Amino acids: CASDPMGLNQPQHF. The V and J genes are TRBV19 and TRBJ1-5, with D maybe TRBD1 (5 bases). V dropped 8 bases and J dropped 3 bases, with 14 bases sitting between them. Germline V gene sequence: CDR1 LNHDA, CDR2 SQIVND (reference sequence). The CDR3 runs 14 residues.

The chain joins TRBV7-2 to TRBJ1-2; no reliable D call. The CDR3 has 12 amino acids. V was trimmed by 7 bases and J by 6 bases, leaving 12 bases between them. Germline loops: CDR1 SGHTA, CDR2 FQGNSA. CDR3 DNA: TGTGCCAGCACCCCTCGGGGTGATGGCTACACCTTC. Protein: CASTPRGDGYTF. Using reference TRBV7-2 and TRBJ1-2 for the parts outside the CDR3, the full variable domain is GAGVSQSPSNKVTEKGKDVELRCDPISGHTALYWYRQSLGQGLEFLIYFQGNSAPDKSGLPSDRFSAERTGGSVSTLTIQRTQQEDSAVYLCASTPRGDGYTFGSGTRLTVV.

This clone was seen more than once but under ten times. The chain carries TRBV25-1 and TRBJ1-5; 7 bases match TRBD1. CDR1 is MGHDK, CDR2 SYGVNS, per germline. J lost 6 bases, V lost 4 bases, and 6 bases had no gene match. CDR3 length: 14 amino acids. The CDR3 protein is CASSGTGYGQPQHF. The CDR3, as DNA: TGTGCCAGCAGTGGGACAGGATATGGTCAGCCCCAGCATTTT.

There are a few counts of this clone. The CDR3 spells CASSLLGAVETQYF. The CDR3 bases are TGTGCCAGCAGCTTGTTGGGGGCCGTAGAGACCCAGTACTTC. The V and J genes are TRBV7-9 and TRBJ2-5; a weak D match, TRBD1 (6 bases). V lost 3 bases to trimming and J lost 4 bases, with 12 bases between them. Germline CDR1 reads SEHNR; CDR2 reads FQNEAQ (reference sequence). The CDR3 runs 14 residues.

V usage is TRBV10-3 and J usage is TRBJ2-3; maybe TRBD1 (6 bases). Per germline, CDR1 ENHRY and CDR2 SYGVKD. This CDR3 comprises 15 residues. The germline V and J ends were trimmed by 6 bases and 6 bases, with 19 bases remaining between them. CDR3 in DNA: TGTGCCATCAGCCAGGAGTCAGGGGAGCTGGATACGCAGTATTTT. It translates to CAISQESGELDTQYF.

The chain has TRBV7-2 and TRBJ2-1, with a possible D match to TRBD2 (5 bases). V was pared by 2 bases and J by 7 bases, with 12 bases between. This CDR3 is 14 amino acids long. Germline CDR1 reads SGHTA; CDR2 reads FQGNSA. CDR3 residues: CASSLSPLENEQFF. In nucleotides, the CDR3 is TGTGCCAGCAGCTTATCCCCACTAGAGAATGAGCAGTTCTTC.

The chain combines TRBV18 with TRBJ1-1, with 7 bases fitting TRBD1. The CDR3 is 13 amino acids. Losses at the gene ends were 8 bases for V and 3 bases for J; bases not matched to a gene: 6. Germline CDR1 reads KGHSH; CDR2 reads LQKENI. CDR3 DNA sequence: TGTGCCAGCACGACAGGGACGGACACTGAAGCTTTCTTT. Its translation: CASTTGTDTEAFF.

There are a few counts of this clone. The DNA for the CDR3 is TGTGCCAGCAAATACAGGGATCTCCCAAATCAGCCCCAGCATTTT. This codes for CASKYRDLPNQPQHF. The gene calls are TRBV27 and TRBJ1-5; D perhaps matches TRBD1 (6 bases). The ends were cut back, 7 bases at V and 4 bases at J, with 17 bases in the middle. CDR3 length equals 15 residues. The germline CDR1 and CDR2 sequences are MNHEY and SMNVEV (reference sequence).

This chain links TRBV18 with TRBJ2-5; TRBD1 matches 8 bases. The CDR3 contains 16 residues. The trim removed 6 bases at V and 3 bases at J, leaving 12 bases unmatched. Germline-derived CDR1 and CDR2 are KGHSH and LQKENI. This CDR3 reads CASSPREMTGEETQYF. CDR3 sequence (DNA): TGTGCCAGCTCGCCCAGGGAGATGACAGGGGAAGAGACCCAGTACTTC. Supplemented by reference TRBV18 and TRBJ2-5, the full variable domain reads NAGVMQNPRHLVRRRGQEARLRCSPMKGHSHVYWYRQLPEEGLKFMVYLQKENIIDESGMPKERFSAEFPKEGPSILRIQQVVRGDSAAYFCASSPREMTGEETQYFGPGTRLLVL.

This clone was seen a few times. This chain links TRBV28 with TRBJ2-7; a possible D gene is TRBD2 (5 bases). Germline-derived CDR1 and CDR2 are MDHEN and SYDVKM. V lost 6 bases and J lost 2, with 11 bases in between. There are 13 residues in the CDR3. The chain's CDR3 is CASRDSETYEQYF. The DNA of the CDR3 is TGTGCCAGCAGGGACTCGGAGACCTACGAGCAGTACTTC.

This sequence joins TRBV9 and TRBJ1-1; D is uncertain. Germline V lookup: CDR1 SGDLS, CDR2 YYNGEE. V gave up 6 bases and J gave up 4 bases, with 19 bases separating them. CDR3 size: 15 residues. This CDR3 reads CASNPGSHSTTEAFF. In DNA, the CDR3 is TGTGCCAGCAACCCGGGGAGCCACTCGACCACTGAAGCTTTCTTT.

There are a few counts of this clone. This chain joins TRBV7-2 and TRBJ2-2, with a weak D call TRBD2 (6 bases). Looked up from germline, CDR1 is SGHTA and CDR2 is FQGNSA. Deletions cut 2 bases from V and 1 base from J, with 11 bases between. The CDR3 is 16 amino acids. The CDR3 bases are TGTGCCAGCAGCTTACGGTCTAGCGAGAACACCGGGGAGCTGTTTTTT. It specifies CASSLRSSENTGELFF.

This clone turned up a few times. Written as DNA, the CDR3 is TGTGCCTGGAGTGGGGCGGCTAGCGGAAGGGATACGCAGTATTTT. Translated: CAWSGAASGRDTQYF. V gene TRBV30 combines with J gene TRBJ2-3; 7 positions agree with TRBD2. Germline lookup yields CDR1 GTSNPN and CDR2 SVGIG (reference sequence). The CDR3 is 15 residues long. V trimming: 1 base; J trimming: 6 bases; junction bases outside the gene matches: 10.

The rearrangement links TRBV18 to TRBJ2-7; 8 bases agree with TRBD1. With 3 bases clipped from V and 3 bases from J, the junction kept 4 bases outside the gene matches. Per germline, CDR1 KGHSH and CDR2 LQKENI. The CDR3 has 14 residues. The CDR3 sequence is CASSPGQALYEQYF. Here the CDR3 DNA reads TGTGCCAGCTCACCGGGACAGGCCCTCTACGAGCAGTACTTC.

A few counts support this clone. V gene TRBV11-1 combines with J gene TRBJ2-3; D is uncertain. V gave up 1 base and J gave up 6 bases, with 11 bases separating them. The V gene's germline CDR1 is SGHAT and CDR2 FQDESV (reference sequence). The CDR3 runs 14 residues. The CDR3 DNA reads TGTGCCAGCAGCTTAGAGGAGAGGTCTGATACGCAGTATTTT. Its protein product is CASSLEERSDTQYF.

This chain links TRBV18 with TRBJ2-1; D is perhaps TRBD2 (6 bases). CDR1 KGHSH and CDR2 LQKENI come from the germline V gene. The CDR3 has 15 residues. V was trimmed by 6 bases and J by 2 bases, leaving 14 bases between them. CDR3 DNA: TGTGCCAGCTCTCCTCGACTAGACGCCTACAATGAGCAGTTCTTC. Its protein product is CASSPRLDAYNEQFF.

There are a few counts of this clone. The chain couples TRBV27 to TRBJ2-3; maybe TRBD1 (7 bases). CDR1 and CDR2 from the germline V gene are MNHEY and SMNVEV (reference sequence). The CDR3 has 14 amino acids. Trimming cost V 4 bases and J 4 bases, with 12 bases left between them. The CDR3 DNA is TGTGCCAGCAGTTCCCCCAGGGGGGCAGATACGCAGTATTTT. Translating gives CASSSPRGADTQYF.